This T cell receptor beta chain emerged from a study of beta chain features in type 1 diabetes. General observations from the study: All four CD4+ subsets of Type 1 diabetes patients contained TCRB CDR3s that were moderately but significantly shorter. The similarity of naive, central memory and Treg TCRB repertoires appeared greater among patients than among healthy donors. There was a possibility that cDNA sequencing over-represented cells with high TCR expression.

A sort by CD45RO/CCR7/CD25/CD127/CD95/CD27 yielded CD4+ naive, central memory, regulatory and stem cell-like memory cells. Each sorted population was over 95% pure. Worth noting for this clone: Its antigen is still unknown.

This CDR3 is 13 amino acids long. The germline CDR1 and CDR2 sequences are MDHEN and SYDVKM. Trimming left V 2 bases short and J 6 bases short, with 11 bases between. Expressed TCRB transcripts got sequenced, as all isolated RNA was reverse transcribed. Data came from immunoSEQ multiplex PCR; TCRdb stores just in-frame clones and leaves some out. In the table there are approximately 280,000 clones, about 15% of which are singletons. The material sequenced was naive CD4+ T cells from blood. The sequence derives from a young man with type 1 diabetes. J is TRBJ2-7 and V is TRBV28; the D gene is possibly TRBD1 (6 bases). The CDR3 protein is CASSLPTGFEQYF. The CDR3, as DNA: TGTGCCAGCAGTTTACCAACAGGGTTCGAGCAGTACTTC.